Sequencing of this T cell receptor beta chain was carried out in a study of T cell responses to AZD1222 COVID-19 vaccine (dated by TCRdb to about 2021). General notes on the study: AZD1222 recipients whose second dose came at about 4 weeks and those whose second dose came at about 12 weeks were combined into one group, since spike-specific TCR depth and breadth did not differ between the two schedules. A total of under 250 trial participants underwent TCR sequencing, of whom 200 to 220 had received two doses of AZD1222 and some 25 had received two doses of the MenACWY control vaccine. Trial participants were enrolled by age into 18-55, 56-69 and 70-plus year subgroups, with about 150, 27 and 61 TCR-sequenced participants respectively.

Study-wide findings and limitations: Participants were mostly white British and included more females than males, and it was suggested by the authors that clonal diversity may have been underestimated. Conclusions about previously exposed vaccinees are limited because only a handful of AZD1222 recipients were SARS-CoV-2 seropositive at baseline. Nearly half of unique spike-specific TCRs reportedly recognized epitopes outside regions mutated in the B.1.351 and B.1.1.7 variants. Because no samples from the day 14 peak response were available, repertoires could be characterized only after the peak T cell response. After two AZD1222 doses, spike-specific TCR breadth and depth were significantly higher than at day 0 and than in MenACWY recipients. CD4 TCRs associated with the vaccine covered the entire spike protein, and the dominant responses were in regions 160-218 and 743-854. In the small 56-69-year group, the increase in depth fell short of significance, most likely because of low power.

Sequences GTSNPN (CDR1) and SVGIG (CDR2) are obtained from the germline V gene (reference sequence). The junction shows trimming of 1 base on V and 3 bases on J, plus 36 bases between the germline ends. CDR3 length: 22 amino acids, cysteine to phenylalanine. CDR3 DNA only is kept here, 66 bases in frame from base 1. This clone was seen a single time. Its antigen has not been determined. No much larger clone is present one base from it, and per-base qualities are unavailable. The sample's time point label is to be understood as: baseline before first vaccination. Vaccinee samples were obtained from the UK trials COV001 and COV002, which included a single-blind randomized controlled phase 2/3 trial of AZD1222 (ChAdOx1 nCoV-19) in healthy adults. For TCRbeta chain sequencing, PBMC samples from trial participants were taken at day 0 and at day 28 after the second dose. The CDR3 regions of human TCRbeta chains were analyzed by immunosequencing. In the original analysis: Repertoire TCRs were matched against a reference library of SARS-CoV-2-specific TCRs generated with the MIRA antigen-specificity platform. Breadth was defined as the fraction of unique TCRs that were SARS-CoV-2-associated. Depth was defined as the fraction of total T cells that were SARS-CoV-2-associated. Each spike-specific TCR was assigned to its reactive spike region and to a CD4 or CD8 class using the MIRA data. Log10-transformed breadth and depth values were compared by one-way ANOVA with Sidak's multiple comparisons tests. Sourced from immuneACCESS, this table was stored by TCRdb with only in-frame sequences that have V and J called. A share of the clones is absent; for the studies checked, an unresolved V gene accounts for under half, and the remainder has no known explanation. V and J calls and clone size are given by that table; D and trimming were obtained from the DNA. Counted in this sample were around 130,000 clones; over 90% of them appeared once. The ten largest clones represent 0.75% to 0.95% of the sample.

The rearrangement joined TRBV30 to TRBJ2-5; TRBD1 might be the D gene, on 6 matching bases. The source material was peripheral blood, sampled on day 0 of AZD1222 vaccination. The receptor was isolated from an adult in good health. The nucleotide sequence reads TGTGCCTGGAGTGCCCCGGACAGCTCCACTTACGTGGTCTGGGGAACCAAAGAGACCCAGTACTTC. Its product reads: CAWSAPDSSTYVVWGTKETQYF.